One and the same sample provided the 20 T cell receptor beta chains below, sequenced in a study of cytomegalovirus exposure and HLA in healthy donors. In the PCR, 60 Vbeta and 13 Jbeta primers were used. Only in-frame clones appear in the TCRdb table, and some are missing; sequencing was by immunoSEQ multiplex PCR. The sample has over 100,000 clones, more than 75% seen once. Sequenced sample: PBMCs. The receptors here all came from a woman aged 45-59 years in good health and CMV-seropositive.

V gene TRBV18 combines with J gene TRBJ2-6; D is possibly TRBD1 (5 bases). The CDR3 is made up of 15 amino acids. Germline V gene lookup returns CDR1 KGHSH and CDR2 LQKENI. The germline V and J ends were trimmed by 4 bases and 2 bases, with 9 bases remaining between them. The CDR3 DNA is TGTGCCAGCTCACGGACACTCCCTGGGGCCAACGTCCTGACTTTC. It translates to CASSRTLPGANVLTF.

The CDR3 region is CASSQDGPGANTEAFF. DNA for the CDR3: TGCGCCAGCAGCCAAGACGGTCCAGGGGCAAACACTGAAGCTTTCTTT. This chain links TRBV4-3 with TRBJ1-1; tentative D call: TRBD1 (6 bases). CDR3 length: 16 residues. Trimming pared 0 bases from V and 2 bases from J, leaving 13 bases between. Germline assignment: CDR1 LGHNA and CDR2 YSLEER.

Concerning this clone itself: One end of the junction varies from germline; a read error may be responsible. The rearrangement joins TRBV19 to TRBJ1-5, with 9 bases lining up with TRBD1. This CDR3 contains 14 residues. From germline, CDR1 is LNHDA and CDR2 SQIVND (reference sequence). CDR3 sequence (DNA): TGTGTCAGTAAAGAGGGACAGGGTGACCAGCCCCAGCATTTT. It translates to CVSKEGQGDQPQHF.

Points on this clone: Other DNA sequences in the same sample also yield this CDR3. The chain carries TRBV5-1 and TRBJ1-2, with D possibly matching TRBD1 (5 bases). The germline CDR1 and CDR2 sequences are SGHRS and YFSETQ. The ends were cut back, 4 bases at V and 1 base at J, with 14 bases in the middle. The CDR3 is made up of 15 amino acids. The CDR3 region has the DNA TGCGCCAGCAGCAGACGGACGGGGGATAACTATGGCTACACCTTC. It encodes CASSRRTGDNYGYTF.

J is TRBJ2-5 and V is TRBV6-6; 12 nucleotides align to TRBD2. The J call may be incorrect, as the DNA end agrees better with TRBJ2-7. Per germline, CDR1 MNHNY and CDR2 SVGAGI (reference sequence). CDR3 length equals 14 residues. The CDR3 protein is CASSKRLAGDEQYF. CDR3 coding DNA: TGTGCCAGCAGTAAAAGACTAGCGGGAGACGAGCAGTACTTC.

This rearrangement joins TRBV27 to TRBJ2-1; TRBD2 agrees at 7 bases. The CDR3 runs to 13 residues. In germline, CDR1 is MNHEY, CDR2 SMNVEV (reference sequence). V shed 5 bases and J 2 bases; nucleotides not matched to a gene: 0. CDR3 DNA: TGTGCCAGCAGTCTAGCGGCCTACAATGAGCAGTTCTTC. Translation gives CASSLAAYNEQFF.

The CDR3 here is CASSSRSGQGGKLFF. For the CDR3, the DNA is TGTGCCAGCAGCTCCCGATCGGGACAGGGAGGGAAACTGTTTTTT. The rearrangement joins TRBV9 to TRBJ1-4, with 9 bases fitting TRBD1. Germline V gene data show CDR1 as SGDLS and CDR2 as YYNGEE. This CDR3 comprises 15 residues. J was trimmed by 11 bases and V by 4 bases; bases with no gene match: 12.

The J gene is TRBJ2-3, the V gene TRBV18; D gene ambiguous. V was shortened by 0 bases and J by 3 bases, with 10 bases between the two germline ends. This CDR3 region has 15 residues. Germline CDR1 and CDR2: KGHSH and LQKENI. The CDR3 region is CASSPPTVRTDTQYF. CDR3 coding DNA: TGTGCCAGCTCACCACCGACGGTCAGGACAGATACGCAGTATTTT.

J is TRBJ2-3 and V is TRBV9, with D tentatively TRBD2 (5 bases). V lost 4 bases to trimming and J lost 0 bases, with 12 bases between them. Germline V gene lookup returns CDR1 SGDLS and CDR2 YYNGEE. CDR3 length equals 15 residues. The CDR3 nucleotides are TGTGCCAGCAGCCCCATGACTATTAGCACAGATACGCAGTATTTT. It specifies CASSPMTISTDTQYF.

The chain uses TRBV27 and TRBJ2-3; TRBD2 agrees at 8 bases. Trimming cost V 6 bases and J 4 bases; bases outside gene matches: 9. Germline V lookup: CDR1 MNHEY, CDR2 SMNVEV (reference sequence). The CDR3 consists of 15 residues. The CDR3, as DNA: TGTGCCAGCAGCCCATCCCGACTAGCGTCAGATACGCAGTATTTT. It translates to CASSPSRLASDTQYF.

The V and J genes are TRBV29-1 and TRBJ2-1; 8 bases agree with TRBD1. J gave up 8 bases and V 0 bases, and 12 bases lay outside the gene matches. Germline lookup yields CDR1 SQVTM and CDR2 ANQGSEA. The CDR3 is 16 residues long. CDR3 in DNA: TGCAGCGTTGAAGATCCTTCCGACAGGGGATACTATGAGCAGTTCTTC. Translation: CSVEDPSDRGYYEQFF.

The chain combines TRBV19 with TRBJ2-5; 7 nucleotides line up with TRBD2. The CDR3 contains 12 residues. V was clipped by 5 bases and J by 4 bases; unmatched bases: 1. Germline CDR1 LNHDA, CDR2 SQIVND (reference sequence). The CDR3 protein is CASSGGGETQYF. The CDR3 coding sequence is TGTGCCAGTAGTGGGGGGGGAGAGACCCAGTACTTC.

The V and J genes are TRBV18 and TRBJ2-7; 8 positions agree with TRBD2. J lost 6 bases, V lost 4 bases, and 11 bases had no gene match. CDR1 is KGHSH and CDR2 is LQKENI in the germline V gene. CDR3 length equals 15 residues. Written as DNA, the CDR3 is TGTGCCAGCTCACTGCAGGGACTAGTTTCTGGCGAGCAGTACTTC. It encodes CASSLQGLVSGEQYF.

The CDR3 loop is CASSFADRTYSNQPQHF. The DNA of the CDR3 is TGTGCCAGCAGCTTCGCAGACAGGACCTATAGCAATCAGCCCCAGCATTTT. This rearrangement joins TRBV5-8 to TRBJ1-5; a weak D match, TRBD1 (6 bases). This CDR3 comprises 17 residues. Trimming stripped 2 bases from V and 0 bases from J, with 15 bases between. In germline, CDR1 is SGHTS, CDR2 YDEGEE.

CDR3 sequence: CASEKGFSGANVLTF. DNA for the CDR3: TGTGCCAGCGAGAAGGGGTTCTCTGGGGCCAACGTCCTGACTTTC. The genes are TRBV6-1 and TRBJ2-6; tentatively, D is TRBD1 (5 bases). Germline CDR1 MNHNS, CDR2 SASEGT. The CDR3 sequence is 15 residues long. Trimming left V 8 bases short and J 0 bases short, with 11 bases between.

The J gene is TRBJ1-1, the V gene TRBV28; perhaps TRBD1 as D (5 bases). V dropped 3 bases and J dropped 10 bases, with 18 bases sitting between them. This CDR3 is built from 14 residues. The germline V gene has CDR1 MDHEN and CDR2 SYDVKM. The CDR3 DNA is TGTGCCAGCAGTTTTCCGACAGCAGCCTTGGGAGCTTTCTTT. This codes for CASSFPTAALGAFF.

The chain joins TRBV5-1 to TRBJ1-2; weak D call: TRBD1 (6 bases). Germline V lookup: CDR1 SGHRS, CDR2 YFSETQ. The CDR3 extends over 15 amino acids. V was cut by 2 bases and J by 0 bases, with 11 bases left in between. CDR3 region: CASSLWQGTNYGYTF. In DNA, the CDR3 is TGCGCCAGCAGCTTATGGCAGGGGACTAACTATGGCTACACCTTC. Combining the CDR3 with reference TRBV5-1 and TRBJ1-2 gives the whole variable domain KAGVTQTPRYLIKTRGQQVTLSCSPISGHRSVSWYQQTPGQGLQFLFEYFSETQRNKGNFPGRFSGRQFSNSRSEMNVSTLELGDSALYLCASSLWQGTNYGYTFGSGTRLTVV.

The gene calls are TRBV19 and TRBJ2-3; 7 bases fit TRBD1. Germline CDR1 and CDR2: LNHDA and SQIVND (reference sequence). V lost 6 bases, J lost 1 base, and 7 bases stayed unmatched. The CDR3 length is 15 residues. The CDR3 sequence: CASRSDRERTDTQYF. The CDR3 coding sequence is TGTGCCAGTAGATCCGACAGGGAACGCACAGATACGCAGTATTTT.

The chain couples TRBV29-1 to TRBJ2-3; D is possibly TRBD2 (6 bases). The CDR3 contains 13 residues. Trimming stripped 7 bases from V and 2 bases from J, with 13 bases between. Germline V gene lookup returns CDR1 SQVTM and CDR2 ANQGSEA. CDR3 sequence: CSGAGTLTDTQYF. The CDR3 bases are TGCAGCGGGGCAGGGACTCTCACAGATACGCAGTATTTT.

The genes are TRBV9 and TRBJ2-5; 13 bases line up with TRBD2. The J call may be incorrect, as the DNA end agrees better with TRBJ2-7. Germline V lookup: CDR1 SGDLS, CDR2 YYNGEE. The CDR3 has 16 residues. The CDR3 protein is CASSPSGTSGINEQYF. The CDR3 DNA reads TGTGCCAGCAGCCCCAGTGGGACTAGCGGGATTAACGAGCAGTACTTC.